The clone carrying this T cell receptor (beta chain) was recorded many times. The V end was cut by 0 bases, the J end by 2 bases, with 7 bases between. CDR3 length: 14 residues. Germline V gene sequence: CDR1 KGHSH, CDR2 LQKENI. Time point defined: patch test 3, about 24 weeks after DPC sensitization. Treatment described: therapeutic diphenylcyclopropenone sensitization with weekly scalp DPC. Suited to DPC and affected by alopecia, the donors ranged from 18 to 70 years old. TCRdb reprocessed the RACE reads via MiXCR and lists one record per CDR3 protein. The data show some 60,000 distinct CDR3 sequences, around 12% seen once. This record comes from a study of human T cells and chemical hapten exposure.

This sequence joins TRBV18 and TRBJ2-5; D is ambiguous. The sequenced sample was whole blood, obtained in connection with sensitization to the hapten diphenylcyclopropenone (DPC). The TCR sequence derives from a man aged 25-45 years with alopecia areata. Some clones in this sample may be carry-over from other donors' samples. DNA of the CDR3: TGTGCCAGCTCACCACCGTCCAGGCAAGAGACCCAGTACTTC. This encodes CASSPPSRQETQYF.